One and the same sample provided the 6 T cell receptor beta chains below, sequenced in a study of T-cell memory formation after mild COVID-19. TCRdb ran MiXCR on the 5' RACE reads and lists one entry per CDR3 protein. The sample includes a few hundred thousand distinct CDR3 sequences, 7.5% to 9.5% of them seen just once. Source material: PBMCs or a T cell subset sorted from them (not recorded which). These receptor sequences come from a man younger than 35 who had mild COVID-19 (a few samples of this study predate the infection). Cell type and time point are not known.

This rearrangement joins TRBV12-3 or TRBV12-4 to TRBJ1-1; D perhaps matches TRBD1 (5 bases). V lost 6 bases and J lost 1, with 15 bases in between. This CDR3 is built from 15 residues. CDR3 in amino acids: CASSPRGLGNTEAFF. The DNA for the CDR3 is TGTGCCAGCAGCCCTCGGGGACTCGGGAACACTGAAGCTTTCTTT.

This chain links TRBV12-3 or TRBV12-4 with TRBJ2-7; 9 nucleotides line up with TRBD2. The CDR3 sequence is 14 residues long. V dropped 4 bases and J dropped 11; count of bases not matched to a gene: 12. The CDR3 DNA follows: TGTGCCAGCAGTTGGGCGGGAGGGGACAGCGTCAAGTACTTC. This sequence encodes CASSWAGGDSVKYF.

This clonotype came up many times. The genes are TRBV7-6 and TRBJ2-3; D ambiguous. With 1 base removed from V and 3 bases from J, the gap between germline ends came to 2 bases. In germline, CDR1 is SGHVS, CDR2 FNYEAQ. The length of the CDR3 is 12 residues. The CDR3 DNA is TGTGCCAGCAGCTTAGGGACAGATACGCAGTATTTT. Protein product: CASSLGTDTQYF.

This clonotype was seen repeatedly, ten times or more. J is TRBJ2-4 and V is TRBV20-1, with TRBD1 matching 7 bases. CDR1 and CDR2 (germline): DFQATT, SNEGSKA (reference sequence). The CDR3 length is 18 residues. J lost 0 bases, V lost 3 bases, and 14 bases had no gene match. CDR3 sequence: CSASSPGQKTIAKNIQYF. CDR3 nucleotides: TGCAGTGCTAGCTCTCCGGGACAGAAGACTATAGCCAAAAACATTCAGTACTTC.

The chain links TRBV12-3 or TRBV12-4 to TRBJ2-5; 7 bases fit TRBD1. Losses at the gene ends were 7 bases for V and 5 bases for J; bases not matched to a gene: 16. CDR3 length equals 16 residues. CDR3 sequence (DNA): TGTGCCAGCACCGAAAGTACAGGGGTTTTTAGGGAGACCCAGTACTTC. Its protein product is CASTESTGVFRETQYF.

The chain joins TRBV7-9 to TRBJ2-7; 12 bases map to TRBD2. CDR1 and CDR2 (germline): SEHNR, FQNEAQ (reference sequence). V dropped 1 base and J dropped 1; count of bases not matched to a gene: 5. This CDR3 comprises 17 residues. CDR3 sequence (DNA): TGTGCCAGCAGCTTAGGAGGACTAGCGGGGTGGTCCTACGAGCAGTACTTC. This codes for CASSLGGLAGWSYEQYF.